Listed below are T cell receptor beta chains from one sample, sequenced in a study of CD8 T cells in Susac syndrome. TCRdb re-called the immunoSEQ multiplex PCR reads through MiXCR, storing one row per CDR3 protein. The repertoire holds about 400,000 distinct CDR3 sequences, approximately 85% seen once, with approximately 0.11% in the top ten. Sequencing was carried out using CD8+ T cells from PBMCs. Every receptor here comes from a human donor with multiple sclerosis. Each CDR3 is given with its conserved first and last residue. The D gene is left open where the match is weak. Size tells how often a clone was seen (once, few, many) or the class of an expanded clone, and some rows leave it out.

abundance	v_gene	j_gene	d_gene	CDR3aa	CDR3nt
-	TRBV9	TRBJ1-2	-	CASSVDRAGGYTF	TGTGCCAGCAGCGTAGACAGGGCCGGTGGCTACACCTTC
-	TRBV11-3	TRBJ2-1	TRBD2	CASSPRTSGGADEQFF	TGTGCCAGCAGCCCAAGGACTAGCGGGGGAGCTGATGAGCAGTTCTTC
-	TRBV11-2	TRBJ2-1	TRBD2	CASSMYSAGAWNEQFF	TGTGCCAGCAGCATGTACTCAGCGGGAGCCTGGAATGAGCAGTTCTTC
-	TRBV5-6	TRBJ2-1	TRBD1	CASSPGQGAIYEQFF	TGTGCCAGCAGCCCTGGACAGGGGGCGATCTATGAGCAGTTCTTC
-	TRBV12-3/TRBV12-4	TRBJ2-1	TRBD2	CASSPGGRAPYNEQFF	TGTGCCAGCAGCCCGGGCGGGAGGGCCCCCTACAATGAGCAGTTCTTC
-	TRBV30	TRBJ1-2	-	CAWSVPPDNYGYTF	TGTGCCTGGAGTGTTCCGCCGGATAACTATGGCTACACCTTC
few	TRBV5-1	TRBJ1-5	-	CASSPGDSNQPQHF	TGCGCCAGCAGCCCCGGTGATAGCAATCAGCCCCAGCATTTT
-	TRBV11-2	TRBJ2-7	-	CASSLGTVLYEQYF	TGTGCCAGCAGCTTAGGTACAGTGCTCTACGAGCAGTACTTC
-	TRBV4-1	TRBJ2-1	TRBD2	CASRPPLAGVEQFF	TGCGCCAGCAGACCTCCCCTAGCGGGGGTTGAGCAGTTCTTC
-	TRBV10-3	TRBJ2-3	TRBD2	CAISESIAGAYTDTQYF	TGTGCCATCAGTGAGTCGATAGCGGGGGCTTACACAGATACGCAGTATTTT
-	TRBV28	TRBJ1-1	TRBD1	CASSPDRGRGTEAFF	TGTGCCAGCAGTCCGGACAGGGGGCGCGGTACTGAAGCTTTCTTT
-	TRBV20-1	TRBJ2-7	-	CSASLSRQPPYEQYF	TGCAGTGCTAGTCTCTCGAGGCAGCCCCCCTACGAGCAGTACTTC
-	TRBV29-1	TRBJ2-7	TRBD2	CSVSTPGLAGLYEQYF	TGCAGCGTTTCCACACCGGGACTAGCGGGCCTATACGAGCAGTACTTC
-	TRBV20-1	TRBJ2-3	TRBD2	CSATTSGELDTQYF	TGCAGTGCTACAACTAGCGGAGAACTCGATACGCAGTATTTT
once	TRBV7-9	TRBJ1-2	-	CASSLGDLLGYGYTF	TGTGCCAGCAGCTTGGGGGACCTCTTAGGTTATGGCTACACCTTC
few	TRBV5-8	TRBJ2-7	-	CASSFRPEDEQYF	TGTGCCAGCAGCTTTAGGCCAGAAGACGAGCAGTACTTC
-	TRBV10-3	TRBJ1-5	-	CAISESEGSSNQPQHF	TGTGCCATCAGTGAGTCGGAGGGCAGTAGCAATCAGCCCCAGCATTTT
-	TRBV3-1	TRBJ2-7	-	CASSQPGSLYEQYF	TGTGCCAGCAGCCAACCCGGCTCCCTCTACGAGCAGTACTTC
once	TRBV12-3/TRBV12-4	TRBJ1-2	-	CASSPSGSPPSYGYTF	TGTGCCAGCAGTCCGTCAGGGAGCCCACCGAGCTATGGCTACACCTTC
-	TRBV9	TRBJ2-1	TRBD2	CASSTNPGLAEYNEQFF	TGTGCCAGCAGCACCAACCCGGGACTAGCGGAATACAATGAGCAGTTCTTC
-	TRBV25-1	TRBJ1-6	-	CASSYWDPTMNSPLHF	TGTGCCAGCAGTTATTGGGACCCAACTATGAATTCACCCCTCCACTTT
few	TRBV5-1	TRBJ2-2	TRBD1	CASSLPGTANTGELFF	TGCGCCAGCAGCTTGCCCGGGACAGCGAACACCGGGGAGCTGTTTTTT
-	TRBV5-6	TRBJ2-5	-	CASSLEGLPGTQYF	TGTGCCAGCAGCTTGGAGGGTCTTCCCGGGACCCAGTACTTC
-	TRBV4-1	TRBJ2-1	TRBD2	CASSPLSLGTSGDNEQFF	TGCGCCAGCAGCCCTTTGTCGCTGGGGACTAGCGGGGACAATGAGCAGTTCTTC
-	TRBV29-1	TRBJ2-2	-	CSAEGTGPGELFF	TGCAGCGCAGAGGGTACAGGCCCCGGGGAGCTGTTTTTT
-	TRBV30	TRBJ2-1	-	CAWTIGVYNEQFF	TGTGCCTGGACTATAGGGGTATACAATGAGCAGTTCTTC
-	TRBV11-2	TRBJ1-1	TRBD1	CASSGQEAFF	TGTGCCAGCAGCGGACAGGAGGCTTTCTTT
-	TRBV4-1	TRBJ2-7	-	CASSQGVHEQYF	TGCGCCAGCAGCCAAGGGGTACACGAGCAGTACTTC
-	TRBV30	TRBJ1-1	TRBD1	CAWSGGGWGEAFF	TGTGCCTGGAGTGGAGGGGGCTGGGGTGAAGCTTTCTTT
-	TRBV7-3	TRBJ2-6	-	CASSLSPTGFSSGANVLTF	TGTGCCAGCAGCTTATCTCCAACAGGCTTTAGCTCTGGGGCCAACGTCCTGACTTTC
-	TRBV7-8	TRBJ2-7	-	CASSPISGVSAEQYF	TGTGCCAGCAGCCCCATTTCGGGGGTCTCGGCCGAGCAGTACTTC
once	TRBV28	TRBJ1-2	-	CASSLFQGTDYGYTF	TGTGCCAGCAGTTTATTCCAGGGTACGGACTATGGCTACACCTTC
-	TRBV5-4	TRBJ2-1	-	CASSIQKNSYNEQFF	TGTGCCAGCAGCATACAGAAAAACTCCTACAATGAGCAGTTCTTC
once	TRBV9	TRBJ2-7	-	CASSVAGESSEQYF	TGTGCCAGCAGCGTAGCGGGGGAGTCTTCCGAGCAGTACTTC
-	TRBV9	TRBJ2-7	-	CASSVGGSPSYEQYF	TGTGCCAGCAGCGTAGGGGGTTCCCCCTCCTACGAGCAGTACTTC
-	TRBV4-1	TRBJ1-1	-	CASSHTGSPEAFF	TGCGCCAGCAGCCATACAGGGTCTCCTGAAGCTTTCTTT
once	TRBV27	TRBJ2-2	TRBD1	CASSLSMGQGELFF	TGTGCCAGCAGTTTATCGATGGGACAGGGGGAGCTGTTTTTT
-	TRBV6-5	TRBJ1-2	TRBD1	CASSYGTGGTLGGYTF	TGTGCCAGCAGTTACGGAACAGGGGGAACTTTGGGCGGCTACACCTTC
few	TRBV5-1	TRBJ2-7	TRBD1	CASSSHLQGDYEQYF	TGCGCCAGCAGCTCACACCTTCAGGGGGATTACGAGCAGTACTTC
-	TRBV20-1	TRBJ1-1	-	CSARDLRTPAFF	TGCAGTGCTAGAGATCTAAGAACGCCAGCTTTCTTT
-	TRBV29-1	TRBJ2-7	TRBD1	CSVIDDRGLYEQYF	TGCAGCGTGATCGACGACAGGGGGCTGTACGAGCAGTACTTC
-	TRBV10-3	TRBJ1-1	TRBD1	CAISHGQGGDTESFF	TGTGCCATCAGCCACGGACAGGGAGGGGACACTGAATCTTTCTTT
-	TRBV6-5	TRBJ2-2	TRBD1	CASSYFGQGDTGELFF	TGTGCCAGCAGTTACTTTGGGCAGGGGGACACCGGGGAGCTGTTTTTT
-	TRBV11-2	TRBJ2-7	-	CASSLSLHYEQYF	TGTGCCAGCAGCTTAAGTCTTCATTACGAGCAGTACTTC
-	TRBV29-1	TRBJ1-2	TRBD1	CSPHKMDRDNGYTF	TGCAGCCCCCATAAAATGGACAGGGACAATGGCTACACCTTC